Shown below are 17 T cell receptor beta chains from a single sample sequenced in a study of early T cells in non-severe SARS-CoV-2 infection. TCRdb processed the 5' RACE reads anew with MiXCR; each CDR3 protein has one entry. The sample records 50,000 or so distinct CDR3 sequences, roughly 5.9% being singletons. Sequencing was carried out using whole blood. These receptors were collected from an adult who was a healthcare worker with PCR-confirmed SARS-CoV-2 infection or an uninfected control (not recorded which).

This clonotype came up many times. This chain links TRBV20-1 with TRBJ2-7; 11 bases line up with TRBD2. With V trimmed by 2 bases and J by 6 bases, 3 bases remained unmatched. The germline V gene encodes CDR1 DFQATT and CDR2 SNEGSKA (reference sequence). CDR3 length: 13 residues. The DNA for the CDR3 is TGCAGTGCTAGATCAGGGACTAGCGGCGAGCAGTACTTC. Translated, it gives CSARSGTSGEQYF.

This clonotype was counted at least ten times. The rearrangement uses TRBV30 and TRBJ2-7; 7 bases are a match to TRBD1. Losses at the gene ends were 4 bases for V and 2 bases for J; bases not matched to a gene: 2. CDR3 size: 12 residues. Germline-derived CDR1 and CDR2 are GTSNPN and SVGIG (reference sequence). In DNA, the CDR3 is TGTGCCTGGAAGGGACAGACCTACGAGCAGTACTTC. Encoded protein: CAWKGQTYEQYF.

The chain links TRBV9 to TRBJ2-3, with a possible D match to TRBD1 (6 bases). CDR1 is SGDLS, CDR2 YYNGEE, per germline. CDR3 length equals 15 residues. V was pared by 4 bases and J by 0 bases, with 12 bases between. The CDR3 loop reads CASSSRGLSTDTQYF. The CDR3 DNA is TGTGCCAGCAGCTCCAGGGGATTAAGCACAGATACGCAGTATTTT.

In this sample, this clonotype turned up a few times. This rearrangement joins TRBV7-9 to TRBJ2-3; 10 nucleotides align to TRBD1. J lost 4 bases, V lost 5 bases, and 9 bases had no gene match. CDR3 length: 16 amino acids. Germline values: CDR1 SEHNR, CDR2 FQNEAQ (reference sequence). CDR3: CASSTPGTGVADTQYF. The CDR3 DNA sequence: TGTGCCAGCAGCACCCCCGGGACAGGGGTGGCAGATACGCAGTATTTT.

The chain carries TRBV29-1 and TRBJ2-7; TRBD2 matches at 9 bases. V trimming: 7 bases; J trimming: 0 bases; junction bases outside the gene matches: 10. CDR1 and CDR2 (germline): SQVTM, ANQGSEA. This CDR3 region has 15 residues. This CDR3 is CSAGAGGLASYEQYF. In DNA, the CDR3 is TGCAGCGCCGGGGCGGGGGGACTAGCCTCCTACGAGCAGTACTTC.

This clonotype showed up many times. The chain's CDR3 is CASSEWGGGTGNDDSSYNEQFF. CDR3 sequence (DNA): TGTGCCAGCAGTGAATGGGGTGGTGGGACAGGGAACGATGATAGCTCCTACAATGAGCAGTTCTTC. The genes are TRBV25-1 and TRBJ2-1, with TRBD1 identical over 9 bases. This CDR3 contains 22 residues. CDR1 is MGHDK and CDR2 is SYGVNS in the germline V gene. Trimming took 1 base from V and 0 from J; bases not matched to a gene: 19.

This clonotype was recorded at least ten times. The rearrangement links TRBV21-1 to TRBJ2-7; the DNA was not compared with TRBD2, the D call given in the table. TRBV21-1 is given as a pseudogene. CDR3 length: 16 amino acids. The CDR3 loop is CASSKGTRLDSYEQYF. CDR3 bases: TGTGCCAGCAGCAAGGGTACGAGACTAGATTCCTACGAGCAGTACTTC.

CDR3 residues: CASSQSPDTQYF. As DNA, the CDR3 is TGCGCCAGCAGCCAAAGCCCAGATACGCAGTATTTT. The chain couples TRBV4-1 to TRBJ2-3; unclear D gene. V was pared by 2 bases and J by 4 bases, with 4 bases between. Germline CDR1 reads MGHRA; CDR2 reads YSYEKL. The CDR3 consists of 12 residues.

Notes on this clonotype: A much larger clone differs by one base, so this may be a read error. The chain joins TRBV4-1 to TRBJ1-5; D ambiguous. The CDR3 totals 17 residues. V shed 0 bases and J shed 5 bases, with 17 bases lying between them. Germline V gene lookup returns CDR1 MGHRA and CDR2 YSYEKL. The CDR3 is CASSQDYTVEKDQPQHF. DNA for the CDR3: TGCGCCAGCAGCCAAGATTACACGGTAGAAAAAGATCAGCCCCAGCATTTT.

This clonotype showed up many times. The chain has TRBV4-3 and TRBJ2-7; 9 bases match TRBD1. The length of the CDR3 is 17 residues. Trimming cost V 2 bases and J 6 bases; bases outside gene matches: 14. Germline V gives CDR1 LGHNA, CDR2 YSLEER. Here the CDR3 DNA reads TGCGCCAGCAGCCAACGAATCACCGGGACAGGGTCGGGCGAGCAGTACTTC. This translates into CASSQRITGTGSGEQYF.

The chain is built from TRBV4-2 and TRBJ1-1; 7 bases agree with TRBD1. V lost 4 bases to trimming and J lost 5 bases; unmatched junction nucleotides: 7. The V gene's germline CDR1 is LGHNA and CDR2 YNFKEQ. This CDR3 comprises 14 residues. Here the CDR3 DNA reads TGTGCCAGCAGCCTTTATATCAGGGGGACTGAAGCTTTCTTT. Translation gives CASSLYIRGTEAFF.

Ten or more counts support this clonotype. V is TRBV5-4 and J is TRBJ2-1, with 7 bases aligning to TRBD2. Germline loops: CDR1 SGHNT, CDR2 YYREEE (reference sequence). CDR3 length: 14 residues. V gave up 4 bases and J gave up 3 bases; unmatched junction bases: 4. CDR3 coding DNA: TGTGCCAGCAGCCGGGGGGACTACTACAATGAGCAGTTCTTC. It specifies CASSRGDYYNEQFF.

This clonotype was observed many times. The V gene is TRBV27, the J gene TRBJ1-1; D is unresolved. Germline CDR1 reads MNHEY; CDR2 reads SMNVEV (reference sequence). V lost 5 bases, J lost 0 bases, and 13 bases lay in between. The CDR3 has 15 amino acids. CDR3 in amino acids: CASSIFEGMNTEAFF. CDR3 in DNA: TGTGCCAGCAGTATCTTCGAAGGGATGAACACTGAAGCTTTCTTT.

This clonotype has ten or more counts. This chain links TRBV10-3 with TRBJ2-3; D is unresolved. Trimming pared 3 bases from V and 7 bases from J, leaving 11 bases between. Germline-derived CDR1 and CDR2 are ENHRY and SYGVKD. The CDR3 has 13 amino acids. The CDR3 protein is CAISEPPGYTQYF. The DNA for the CDR3 is TGTGCCATCAGTGAACCCCCCGGCTATACGCAGTATTTT.

This clonotype was counted ten times or more. The CDR3 loop reads CASSRRTASTTEAFF. The CDR3 nucleotides read TGCGCCAGCAGCCGTAGGACAGCGTCCACCACTGAAGCTTTCTTT. The V call is TRBV5-1, the J call TRBJ1-1; D is possibly TRBD1 (6 bases). CDR3 length: 15 residues. V lost 4 bases and J 4 bases, leaving 17 bases between the germline ends. The germline gives CDR1 SGHRS, CDR2 YFSETQ.

This clonotype came up many times. The rearrangement uses TRBV18 and TRBJ2-5; 9 positions match TRBD2. V dropped 10 bases and J dropped 4; count of bases not matched to a gene: 13. The V gene's germline CDR1 is KGHSH and CDR2 LQKENI. CDR3 length equals 15 residues. This chain's CDR3 is CATAEGVAGAETQYF. The CDR3 nucleotides are TGTGCCACCGCCGAGGGAGTAGCGGGGGCAGAGACCCAGTACTTC.

This sequence joins TRBV12-3 or TRBV12-4 and TRBJ1-2; 7 bases map to TRBD1. J was trimmed by 5 bases and V by 3 bases; bases with no gene match: 3. The CDR3 has 13 residues. CDR3 sequence: CASSFGTDYGYTF. The CDR3 nucleotides are TGTGCCAGCAGTTTCGGGACAGATTATGGCTACACCTTC.